The 9 T cell receptor beta chains below come from one sample, sequenced in a study of regulatory T cells in long-lasting Graves disease. The time point: newly diagnosed GD, antithyroid drugs for less than 3 months. After RNA was extracted from PBMCs, the TCR library was made from it. TCR beta libraries were built with iRepertoire HTBI primers and Arm-PCR of CDR3 regions. TCRdb fed the multiplex PCR reads into MiXCR, producing one record per CDR3 protein. Of 350,000 to 550,000 distinct CDR3 sequences listed, about 17% are singletons. These same data were also listed under a study on T cells in Graves' hyperthyroidism and ophthalmopathy.

Sequenced material: peripheral blood mononuclear cells (PBMCs), taken at new diagnosis, from a patient treated with antithyroid drugs. These receptors were taken from a woman aged 18-30 years with Graves disease.

This clonotype occurred many times. The chain uses TRBV28 and TRBJ1-1, with D perhaps TRBD1 (5 bases). The germline gives CDR1 MDHEN, CDR2 SYDVKM. The CDR3 loop spans 12 amino acids. With 7 bases removed from V and 5 bases from J, the gap between germline ends came to 11 bases. CDR3 protein: CASTSGGTEAFF. The DNA of the CDR3 is TGTGCCAGCACTTCTGGGGGTACTGAAGCTTTCTTT.

This clonotype has at least ten counts. The chain couples TRBV28 to TRBJ1-5, with D tentatively TRBD1 (6 bases). This CDR3 is built from 14 residues. Germline V gene lookup returns CDR1 MDHEN and CDR2 SYDVKM. Trimming took 5 bases from V and 5 from J, leaving 13 bases between them. The chain's CDR3 is CASSRTGLYQPQHF. The CDR3 nucleotides are TGTGCCAGCAGTCGAACAGGGCTCTATCAGCCCCAGCATTTT.

This clonotype was observed many times. V and J are TRBV20-1 and TRBJ2-1; D call uncertain. V dropped 2 bases and J dropped 3 bases, with 8 bases sitting between them. This CDR3 has 13 residues. CDR1 DFQATT and CDR2 SNEGSKA come from the germline V gene (reference sequence). For the CDR3, the DNA is TGCAGTGCTAGATGGGTTATCTACAATGAGCAGTTCTTC. It translates to CSARWVIYNEQFF.

Ten or more counts support this clonotype. The chain links TRBV5-6 to TRBJ2-5, with 8 nucleotides matching TRBD2. The CDR3 covers 12 residues. V lost 6 bases to trimming and J lost 3 bases; unmatched junction nucleotides: 1. Germline lookup yields CDR1 SGHDT and CDR2 YYEEEE. CDR3 in DNA: TGTGCCAGCACCGGGGGGGAAGAGACCCAGTACTTC. Protein: CASTGGEETQYF. Using reference TRBV5-6 and TRBJ2-5 for the parts outside the CDR3, the full variable domain is DAGVTQSPTHLIKTRGQQVTLRCSPKSGHDTVSWYQQALGQGPQFIFQYYEEEERQRGNFPDRFSGHQFPNYSSELNVNALLLGDSALYLCASTGGEETQYFGPGTRLLVL.

Regarding this clonotype: Being one base from a much bigger clone, this may be a read error. V is TRBV12-3 or TRBV12-4 and J is TRBJ2-4; D remains unclear. This CDR3 contains 19 residues. DNA of the CDR3: TGTGCCTGCAGCTCGCTAAGTATAGGACCACCTCTAGCCAAAAACATTCAGTACTTC. Its translation: CACSSLSIGPPLAKNIQYF.

There are many counts of this clonotype. The chain combines TRBV3-1 with TRBJ2-1; 11 bases are a match to TRBD2. The germline V gene has CDR1 LGHDT and CDR2 YNNKEL (reference sequence). This CDR3 comprises 18 residues. V gave up 5 bases and J gave up 2 bases; unmatched junction bases: 11. CDR3 nucleotides: TGTGCCAGCAGCTTTACTAGCGGGAGAGGGGGCGCCTACAATGAGCAGTTCTTC. Translated, it gives CASSFTSGRGGAYNEQFF.

The table lists this clonotype with many counts. The rearrangement joins TRBV30 to TRBJ2-7, with 7 nucleotides matching TRBD1. Germline trimming cut 1 base from V and 0 bases from J; bases unmatched to any gene: 0. CDR1 GTSNPN and CDR2 SVGIG come from the germline V gene (reference sequence). The CDR3 length is 13 residues. The CDR3 is CAWSGDSSYEQYF. DNA for the CDR3: TGTGCCTGGAGTGGGGACAGCTCCTACGAGCAGTACTTC.

The table lists this clonotype with many counts. The chain combines TRBV13 with TRBJ2-7, with 7 bases aligning to TRBD1. V gave up 5 bases and J gave up 5 bases; unmatched junction bases: 6. Germline V gene lookup returns CDR1 PRHDT and CDR2 FYEKMQ (reference sequence). This CDR3 comprises 13 residues. Here the CDR3 DNA reads TGTGCCAGCAGCCCCCCGGACAGGCACGAGCAGTACTTC. Residues: CASSPPDRHEQYF.

This clonotype was detected only a few times. The chain combines TRBV11-2 with TRBJ2-5, with D possibly called TRBD1 or TRBD2 (5 bases each). Germline CDR1 reads SGHAT; CDR2 reads FQNNGV. The CDR3 sequence is 15 residues long. With 3 bases removed from V and 5 bases from J, the gap between germline ends came to 16 bases. CDR3 bases: TGTGCCAGCAGCTTTGGTCAGGGAGCGTACGAGACCCAGTACTTC. This encodes CASSFGQGAYETQYF.